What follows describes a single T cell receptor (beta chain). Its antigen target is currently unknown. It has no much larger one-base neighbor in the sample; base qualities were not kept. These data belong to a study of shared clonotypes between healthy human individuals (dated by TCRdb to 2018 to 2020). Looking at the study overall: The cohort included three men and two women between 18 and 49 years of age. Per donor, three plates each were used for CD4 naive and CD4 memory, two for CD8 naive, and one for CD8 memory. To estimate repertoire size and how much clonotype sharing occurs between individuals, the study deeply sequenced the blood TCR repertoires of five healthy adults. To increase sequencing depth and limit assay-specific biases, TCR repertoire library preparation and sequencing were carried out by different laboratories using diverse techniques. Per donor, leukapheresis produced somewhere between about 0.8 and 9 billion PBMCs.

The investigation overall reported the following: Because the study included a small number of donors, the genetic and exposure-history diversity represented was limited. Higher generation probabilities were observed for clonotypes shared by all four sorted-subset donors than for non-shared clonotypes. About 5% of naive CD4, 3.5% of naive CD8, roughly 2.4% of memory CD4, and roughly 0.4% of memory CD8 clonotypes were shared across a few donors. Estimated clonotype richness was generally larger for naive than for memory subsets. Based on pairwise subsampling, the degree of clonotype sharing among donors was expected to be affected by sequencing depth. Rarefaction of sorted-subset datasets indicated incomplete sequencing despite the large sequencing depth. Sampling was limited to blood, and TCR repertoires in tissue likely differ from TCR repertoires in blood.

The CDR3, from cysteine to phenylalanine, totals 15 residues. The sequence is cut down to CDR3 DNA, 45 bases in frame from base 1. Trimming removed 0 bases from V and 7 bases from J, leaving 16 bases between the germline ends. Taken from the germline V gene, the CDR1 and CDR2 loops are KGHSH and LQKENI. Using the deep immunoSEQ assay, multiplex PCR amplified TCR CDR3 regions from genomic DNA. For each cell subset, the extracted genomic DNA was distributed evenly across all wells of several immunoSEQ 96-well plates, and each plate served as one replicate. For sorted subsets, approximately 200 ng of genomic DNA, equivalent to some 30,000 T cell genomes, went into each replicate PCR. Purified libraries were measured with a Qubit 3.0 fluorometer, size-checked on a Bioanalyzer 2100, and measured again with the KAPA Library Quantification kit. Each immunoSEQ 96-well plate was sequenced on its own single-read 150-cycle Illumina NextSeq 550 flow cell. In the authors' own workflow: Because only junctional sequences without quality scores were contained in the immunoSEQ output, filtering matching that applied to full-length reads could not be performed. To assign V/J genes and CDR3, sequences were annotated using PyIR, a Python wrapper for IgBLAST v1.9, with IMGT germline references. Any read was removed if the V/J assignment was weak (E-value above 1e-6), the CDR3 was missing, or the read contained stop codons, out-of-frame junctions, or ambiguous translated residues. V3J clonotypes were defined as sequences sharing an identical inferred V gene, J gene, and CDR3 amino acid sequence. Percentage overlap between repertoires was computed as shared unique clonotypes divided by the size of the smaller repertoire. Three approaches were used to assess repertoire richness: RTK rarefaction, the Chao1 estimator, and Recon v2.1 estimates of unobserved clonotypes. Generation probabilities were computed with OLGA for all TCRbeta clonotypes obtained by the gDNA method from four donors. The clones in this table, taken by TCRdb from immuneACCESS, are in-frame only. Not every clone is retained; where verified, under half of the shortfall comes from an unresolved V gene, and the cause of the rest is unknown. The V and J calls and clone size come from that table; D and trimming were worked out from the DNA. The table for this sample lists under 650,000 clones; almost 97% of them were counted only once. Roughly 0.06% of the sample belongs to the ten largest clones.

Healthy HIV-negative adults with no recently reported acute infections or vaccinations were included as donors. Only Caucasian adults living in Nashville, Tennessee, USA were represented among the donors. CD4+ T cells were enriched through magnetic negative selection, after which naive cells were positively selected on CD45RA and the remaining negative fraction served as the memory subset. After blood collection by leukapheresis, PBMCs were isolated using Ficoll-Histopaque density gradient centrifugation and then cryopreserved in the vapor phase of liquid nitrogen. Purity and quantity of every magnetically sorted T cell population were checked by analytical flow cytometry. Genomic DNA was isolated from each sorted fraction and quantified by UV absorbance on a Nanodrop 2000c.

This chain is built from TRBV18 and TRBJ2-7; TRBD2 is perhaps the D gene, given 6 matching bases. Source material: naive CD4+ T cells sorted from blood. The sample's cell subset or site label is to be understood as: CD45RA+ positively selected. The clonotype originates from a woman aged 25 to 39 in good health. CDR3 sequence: CASSPPSGRVGEQYF. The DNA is TGTGCCAGCTCACCACCTAGCGGACGTGTGGGGGAGCAGTACTTC. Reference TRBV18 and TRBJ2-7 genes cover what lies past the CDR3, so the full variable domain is NAGVMQNPRHLVRRRGQEARLRCSPMKGHSHVYWYRQLPEEGLKFMVYLQKENIIDESGMPKERFSAEFPKEGPSILRIQQVVRGDSAAYFCASSPPSGRVGEQYFGPGTRLTVT.